Detailed here is one TCR beta chain. The data stem from a study of shared clonotypes between healthy human individuals. The CDR3 runs 11 residues. Germline V gene lookup returns CDR1 MDHEN and CDR2 SYDVKM. The V and J ends lost 7 bases and 5 bases respectively, with 9 bases between them. Only in-frame clones appear in the TCRdb table, and some are missing; sequencing was by immunoSEQ multiplex PCR. The sample lists some 450,000 clones, around 77% occurring once. This TCR derives from a woman aged 40 to 49 in good health. Some clones in this sample may be carry-over from other donors' samples. This rearrangement joins TRBV28 to TRBJ2-7, with D possibly being TRBD1 (5 bases). The specimen was PBMCs. CDR3 DNA sequence: TGTGCCAGCACAGGGTACGACGAGCAGTACTTC. Protein: CASTGYDEQYF.